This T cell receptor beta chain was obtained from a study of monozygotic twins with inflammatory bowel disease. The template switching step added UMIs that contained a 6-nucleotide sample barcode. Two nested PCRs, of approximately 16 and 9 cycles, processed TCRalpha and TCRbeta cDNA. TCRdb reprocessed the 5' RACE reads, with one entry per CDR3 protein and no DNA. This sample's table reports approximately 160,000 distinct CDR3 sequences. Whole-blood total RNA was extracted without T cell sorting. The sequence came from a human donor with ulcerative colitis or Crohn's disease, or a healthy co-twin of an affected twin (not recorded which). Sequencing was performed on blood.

CDR3 amino acids: CASSSRDRGLEQYF. The rearrangement uses TRBV7-8 and TRBJ2-7; TCRdb returns TRBD1, unconfirmable since there is no DNA. This CDR3 is built from 14 residues. Germline CDR1 SGHVS, CDR2 FQNEAQ.